Described below is a single T cell receptor (beta chain) sequence and its context. A read error may explain this, as a much larger clone is one base away. This was a deep-level run. For each subset, genomic DNA was distributed in equal portions over several immunoSEQ plates. Sequencing was performed with immunoSEQ multiplex PCR; in TCRdb, only in-frame clones are kept and a portion is missing. The repertoire holds approximately 470,000 clones, with 81% as singletons. The data were taken from a study of shared clonotypes between healthy human individuals. Germline CDR1 and CDR2: SGHRS and YFSETQ. The CDR3 extends over 14 amino acids. Trimming cost V 0 bases and J 3 bases; bases outside gene matches: 0. Unsorted samples relied on roughly 99 million PBMCs, which served as the source of genomic DNA.

The clonotype was recovered from a woman between 35 and 50 years old in good health. Some clones in this sample may be carry-over from other donors' samples. The sample consisted of PBMCs. The chain links TRBV5-1 to TRBJ1-2; 9 bases are a match to TRBD1. In DNA, the CDR3 is TGCGCCAGCAGCTTGGGGACAGGGGACTATGGCTACACCTTC. Protein product: CASSLGTGDYGYTF.